One sample yielded the 17 T cell receptor beta chains listed below, sequenced in a study of OX40 agonist ivuxolimab in advanced cancers. TCRdb's table, derived via immunoSEQ multiplex PCR, lists solely in-frame clones and lacks some. The sample holds tens of thousands of clones, approximately 93% seen once. The sequences come from CD4+ or CD8+ T cells sorted from blood, collected in a trial of the OX40 agonist ivuxolimab. These receptors came from an adult with an advanced solid tumor such as melanoma, head and neck, liver or kidney cancer.

The chain links TRBV5-8 to TRBJ1-2, with D possibly matching TRBD1 (5 bases). Germline V CDR1 and CDR2: SGHTS, YDEGEE. The CDR3 is 13 residues long. V lost 4 bases to trimming and J lost 4 bases, with 11 bases between them. The CDR3 DNA sequence: TGTGCCAGCAGCCCTAGGGGAGGCTATGGCTACACCTTC. Protein sequence: CASSPRGGYGYTF.

The V gene is TRBV4-2, the J gene TRBJ1-5, with D unresolved. The CDR3 contains 12 residues. V gave up 5 bases and J gave up 8 bases, with 10 bases separating them. Looked up from germline, CDR1 is LGHNA and CDR2 is YNFKEQ. The CDR3, as DNA: TGTGCCAGCAGCTTCTACGGGGAGCCCCAGCATTTT. Protein sequence: CASSFYGEPQHF.

The chain uses TRBV6-1 and TRBJ2-7; possibly TRBD2 for D (6 bases). This CDR3 is built from 13 residues. Germline V gene data show CDR1 as MNHNS and CDR2 as SASEGT. Trimming pared 2 bases from V and 4 bases from J, leaving 9 bases between. The CDR3 loop reads CASSERDWYEQYF. In DNA form, the CDR3 reads TGTGCCAGCAGTGAAAGGGACTGGTACGAGCAGTACTTC.

The chain links TRBV4-2 to TRBJ2-1; D perhaps matches TRBD1 (5 bases). The V gene lost 3 bases and the J gene lost 3 bases, with 18 bases spanning the gap. Per germline, CDR1 LGHNA and CDR2 YNFKEQ. The CDR3 has 17 amino acids. CDR3 coding DNA: TGTGCCAGCAGCCATGGAATTCCTTCCAGGGTCTACAATGAGCAGTTCTTC. It is translated as CASSHGIPSRVYNEQFF.

The chain has TRBV15 and TRBJ1-2; 8 bases are shared with TRBD1. The CDR3 extends over 15 amino acids. J lost 1 base, V lost 5 bases, and 6 bases had no gene match. CDR1 and CDR2 (germline): LNHNV, YYDKDF (reference sequence). CDR3 sequence (DNA): TGTGCCACCAGCCCCACCAGGGGGCATAACTATGGCTACACCTTC. It codes for CATSPTRGHNYGYTF.

The chain links TRBV10-3 to TRBJ1-2; D not resolved. The CDR3 has 13 amino acids. Germline V gene lookup returns CDR1 ENHRY and CDR2 SYGVKD. Trimming cost V 3 bases and J 5 bases, with 10 bases left between them. The CDR3 loop is CAISDRVGYGYTF. The CDR3, as DNA: TGTGCCATCAGTGACCGGGTTGGTTATGGCTACACCTTC.

This chain connects TRBV6-6 to TRBJ2-1, with a weak D call TRBD2 (6 bases). CDR1 and CDR2 from the germline V gene are MNHNY and SVGAGI (reference sequence). This CDR3 has 15 residues. Trimming removed 6 bases at V and 1 base at J, with 13 bases between. This chain's CDR3 is CASRRRSGSYNEQFF. The CDR3 DNA reads as TGTGCCAGCAGGCGAAGGAGCGGGTCCTACAATGAGCAGTTCTTC.

The genes are TRBV29-1 and TRBJ2-5; possible D gene TRBD2, 6 bases. This CDR3 spans 13 amino acids. Germline assignment: CDR1 SQVTM and CDR2 ANQGSEA. Trimming left V 4 bases short and J 0 bases short, with 9 bases between. CDR3 loop: CSVVRGYQETQYF. CDR3 DNA sequence: TGCAGCGTTGTGCGGGGCTACCAAGAGACCCAGTACTTC.

V usage is TRBV7-9 and J usage is TRBJ2-7; 7 bases are shared with TRBD2. Per germline, CDR1 SEHNR and CDR2 FQNEAQ (reference sequence). The CDR3 length is 11 residues. J was trimmed by 5 bases and V by 11 bases; bases with no gene match: 6. CDR3 amino acids: CAVAGDHEQYF. DNA of the CDR3: TGTGCCGTCGCGGGGGACCACGAGCAGTACTTC.

The V and J genes are TRBV25-1 and TRBJ1-6; D not certain. The CDR3 runs to 14 residues. Trimming removed 5 bases from V and 1 base from J, with 6 bases in between. Germline CDR1 reads MGHDK; CDR2 reads SYGVNS. CDR3 sequence: CASSLSSYNSPLHF. In DNA, the CDR3 is TGTGCCAGCAGTTTGAGTTCCTATAATTCACCCCTCCACTTT. Combining the CDR3 with reference TRBV25-1 and TRBJ1-6 gives the whole variable domain EADIYQTPRYLVIGTGKKITLECSQTMGHDKMYWYQQDPGMELHLIHYSYGVNSTEKGDLSSESTVSRIRTEHFPLTLESARPSHTSQYLCASSLSSYNSPLHFGNGTRLTVT.

DNA of the CDR3: TGTGCCAGCCGCAAAATGCCGGGGACAAGCATTAACTATGGCTACACCTTC. Translating it yields CASRKMPGTSINYGYTF. This sequence joins TRBV7-8 and TRBJ1-2; possible D gene TRBD1, 6 bases. The V gene lost 8 bases and the J gene lost 1 base, with 23 bases spanning the gap. The germline CDR1 and CDR2 sequences are SGHVS and FQNEAQ. This CDR3 is 17 amino acids long.

In this sample, this clone is medium-sized (0.01 to 0.1%). The chain has TRBV6-1 and TRBJ2-7, with TRBD2 as a possible D gene (5 bases). The CDR3 has 13 amino acids. CDR1 and CDR2 (germline): MNHNS, SASEGT. V was shortened by 5 bases and J by 5 bases, with 13 bases between the two germline ends. CDR3 sequence: CASSLGSAHEQYF. The CDR3 DNA reads as TGTGCCAGCAGTTTGGGGAGTGCCCACGAGCAGTACTTC.

The V gene is TRBV28, the J gene TRBJ1-1, with D unclear. CDR3 length: 12 residues. From germline, CDR1 is MDHEN and CDR2 SYDVKM. The V and J ends lost 5 bases and 3 bases respectively, with 7 bases between them. CDR3 sequence reads: CASSEIYTEAFF. CDR3 in DNA: TGTGCCAGCAGTGAGATATACACTGAAGCTTTCTTT.

The rearrangement joins TRBV7-6 to TRBJ2-7, with 7 bases that match TRBD1. V lost 5 bases and J lost 2; bases outside the gene matches: 15. The length of the CDR3 is 17 residues. The germline V gene has CDR1 SGHVS and CDR2 FNYEAQ. The CDR3 is CASSTPTGRGRAYEQYF. CDR3 sequence (DNA): TGTGCCAGCAGCACCCCAACGGGCAGGGGGAGAGCCTACGAGCAGTACTTC.

CDR3 nucleotide sequence: TGCGCCAGCAGCCAGGGACAATCCAACACTGAAGCTTTCTTT. The encoded protein is CASSQGQSNTEAFF. The chain carries TRBV5-1 and TRBJ1-1, with D maybe TRBD1 (6 bases). Trimming shortened V by 4 bases and J by 2 bases, and 12 bases separated the two germline ends. This CDR3 is 14 amino acids long. CDR1 is SGHRS, CDR2 YFSETQ, per germline. The variable domain in full, completed from reference TRBV5-1 and TRBJ1-1, reads KAGVTQTPRYLIKTRGQQVTLSCSPISGHRSVSWYQQTPGQGLQFLFEYFSETQRNKGNFPGRFSGRQFSNSRSEMNVSTLELGDSALYLCASSQGQSNTEAFFGQGTRLTVV.

The gene calls are TRBV5-4 and TRBJ2-1, with D possibly being TRBD1 or TRBD2 (6 bases each). The germline V gene has CDR1 SGHNT and CDR2 YYREEE (reference sequence). The CDR3 consists of 13 residues. The V gene lost 2 bases and the J gene lost 13 bases, with 16 bases spanning the gap. The CDR3 protein is CASSFKGGPHQFF. CDR3 DNA: TGTGCCAGCAGCTTTAAGGGGGGCCCCCATCAGTTCTTC.

This clone was seen just once. V gene TRBV5-1 combines with J gene TRBJ2-1, with a tentative D call TRBD2 (7 bases). The CDR3 runs to 16 residues. Per germline, CDR1 SGHRS and CDR2 YFSETQ. V gave up 6 bases and J gave up 5 bases, with 21 bases separating them. The chain's CDR3 is CASTPTRGPTNNEQFF. The CDR3 DNA sequence: TGCGCCAGCACGCCGACGCGGGGGCCGACAAACAATGAGCAGTTCTTC.